These T cell receptor beta chains were read from a single sample in a study of yellow fever vaccine responses in identical twins. TCRdb reprocessed the RT-PCR reads with MiXCR, giving one entry per CDR3 protein. The table has a few thousand distinct CDR3 sequences, almost 75% seen once. The sequences come from T cells from blood (PBMCs), unsorted or a sorted subset (not recorded which), collected before or after yellow fever vaccination (not recorded which). Receptor source: a woman aged 18 to 35 who received the yellow fever vaccine. Both conserved end residues are part of each CDR3. Each record gives: D gene, J gene, V gene, clone size, CDR3 protein, CDR3 DNA. A D gene is named only where the DNA matches it firmly. Not all rows give a size; the values are once, few, many and, for expanded clones, a class.

>TRBD1|TRBJ2-3|TRBV4-1|-
CASSQGQWETTDTQYF
TGCGCCAGCAGCCAGGGACAGTGGGAAACCACAGATACGCAGTATTTT
>-|TRBJ1-5|TRBV5-5|few
CASSPGTAGQPQHF
TGTGCCAGCAGCCCCGGGACCGCCGGCCAGCCCCAGCATTTT
>-|TRBJ2-1|TRBV11-1|-
CASSLRASDEQFF
TGTGCCAGCAGCTTGCGGGCAAGCGATGAGCAGTTCTTC
>-|TRBJ2-1|TRBV4-3|-
CASSQDRLSVSSYNEQFF
TGCGCCAGCAGCCAAGATCGACTGAGCGTCAGCTCCTACAATGAGCAGTTCTTC
>-|TRBJ1-3|TRBV6-5|-
CASSYLSSGNTIYF
TGTGCCAGCAGTTACCTGAGCTCTGGAAACACCATATATTTT
>TRBD1|TRBJ1-5|TRBV13|-
CARGQGGNQPQHF
TGTGCCAGGGGACAGGGGGGTAATCAGCCCCAGCATTTT
>-|TRBJ2-7|TRBV2|-
CASNYEGYEQYF
TGTGCCAGCAATTACGAGGGATACGAGCAGTACTTC
>TRBD1|TRBJ2-7|TRBV7-9|-
CASSFPGQGTYEQYF
TGTGCCAGCAGCTTCCCGGGACAGGGGACGTACGAGCAGTACTTC
>-|TRBJ2-7|TRBV23-1|-
CASSTIRENFSYEQYF
TGCGCCAGCAGTACAATTCGGGAGAACTTCTCCTACGAGCAGTACTTC
>-|TRBJ1-5|TRBV19|few
CASSMGNQPQHF
TGTGCCAGTAGTATGGGCAATCAGCCCCAGCATTTT
>-|TRBJ2-1|TRBV4-3|few
CASSQDKHADNEQFF
TGCGCCAGCAGCCAAGACAAACACGCGGACAATGAGCAGTTCTTC
>TRBD2|TRBJ2-1|TRBV4-3|few
CASSQGVAGAYNEQFF
TGCGCCAGCAGCCAAGGAGTAGCGGGAGCCTACAATGAGCAGTTCTTC
>-|TRBJ2-7|TRBV29-1|-
CSVDSGGEQYF
TGCAGCGTTGATTCAGGGGGGGAGCAGTACTTC
>TRBD1|TRBJ1-1|TRBV12-3/TRBV12-4|-
CASRADQGVWAFF
TGTGCCAGCAGAGCAGACCAGGGGGTTTGGGCTTTCTTT
>-|TRBJ2-7|TRBV5-1|-
CASSLAEAAYEQYF
TGCGCCAGCAGCTTAGCGGAGGCCGCCTACGAGCAGTACTTC
>-|TRBJ2-5|TRBV10-1|-
CASSESQTGQETQYF
TGCGCCAGCAGTGAGTCCCAGACAGGACAAGAGACCCAGTACTTC
>TRBD1|TRBJ1-2|TRBV10-3|-
CAINWAGQGDGYTF
TGTGCCATCAATTGGGCCGGACAGGGGGATGGCTACACCTTC
>-|TRBJ2-7|TRBV4-3|-
CASSRDRTPSLNEQYF
TGCGCCAGCAGCCGAGATAGGACACCATCACTAAACGAGCAGTACTTC
>TRBD2|TRBJ2-1|TRBV11-1|-
CASSHTSGANNEQFF
TGTGCCAGCAGCCACACTAGCGGGGCAAACAATGAGCAGTTCTTC
>-|TRBJ2-5|TRBV13|-
CASSFGETQYF
TGTGCCAGCTCATTTGGAGAGACCCAGTACTTC
>-|TRBJ2-2|TRBV6-2/TRBV6-3|-
CASSQIGGTGELFF
TGTGCCAGCAGCCAGATAGGGGGCACCGGGGAGCTGTTTTTT
>-|TRBJ2-1|TRBV4-1|-
CASSQDQRVHEQFF
TGCGCCAGCAGCCAAGATCAGAGGGTACATGAGCAGTTCTTC
>TRBD1|TRBJ1-1|TRBV4-2|-
CASSHRNPTGAGTEAFF
TGTGCCAGCAGCCACAGAAACCCTACAGGGGCGGGCACTGAAGCTTTCTTT
>-|TRBJ2-1|TRBV15|-
CATSRLANEQFF
TGTGCCACCAGCAGACTAGCTAATGAGCAGTTCTTC
>-|TRBJ2-1|TRBV7-8|-
CASSLLQGGSYNEQFF
TGTGCCAGCAGCTTACTACAAGGGGGCTCCTACAATGAGCAGTTCTTC
>-|TRBJ1-3|TRBV29-1|-
CSVRGRADTIYF
TGCAGCGTTCGGGGTAGGGCCGACACCATATATTTT
>-|TRBJ2-3|TRBV11-3|few
CASSLLPTDTQYF
TGTGCCAGCAGCTTACTCCCTACAGATACGCAGTATTTT
>TRBD2|TRBJ2-7|TRBV5-1|-
CASSSGTSGSYEQYF
TGCGCCAGCAGCTCAGGAACTAGCGGGAGTTACGAGCAGTACTTC
>-|TRBJ1-1|TRBV27|few
CASSSLTENTEAFF
TGTGCCAGCAGTTCCCTGACGGAGAACACTGAAGCTTTCTTT
>TRBD2|TRBJ2-1|TRBV25-1|-
CASSESSGTNEQFF
TGTGCCAGCAGTGAATCTAGCGGGACCAATGAGCAGTTCTTC
>-|TRBJ2-4|TRBV27|-
CASSLLAGPKFIQYF
TGTGCCAGCAGTTTATTGGCAGGGCCCAAGTTCATTCAGTACTTC
>TRBD1|TRBJ2-1|TRBV11-2|-
CASSKGQGAGNEQFF
TGTGCCAGCAGCAAGGGACAGGGGGCTGGCAATGAGCAGTTCTTC
>TRBD2|TRBJ2-7|TRBV4-3|few
CASSQERSGVEKYYEQYF
TGCGCCAGCAGCCAAGAGCGTAGCGGGGTAGAAAAGTACTACGAGCAGTACTTC